These T cell receptor beta chains were read from a single sample in a study of pediatric ulcerative colitis. The protocol was immunoSEQ multiplex PCR, while the TCRdb copy is restricted to in-frame clones and leaves out a portion. The sample records 54,000 or so clones, 87% being singletons. Sequences were obtained from blood. These TCRs come from a boy younger than 18 who was a control in a study of pediatric ulcerative colitis. Each CDR3 is given with its conserved first and last residue. The D gene is left open where the match is weak. Only some rows state a clone size, as once, few, many or a class for expanded clones.

J gene	D gene	V gene	clone size	CDR3 DNA	CDR3 protein
TRBJ1-5	.	TRBV12-5	.	TGTGCTAGTGGTTTGCTCTATCAGCCCCAGCATTTT	CASGLLYQPQHF
TRBJ2-1	TRBD1	TRBV9	few	TGTGCCAGCAGCGTGGGACAGACCTATACGTACAATGAGCAGTTCTTC	CASSVGQTYTYNEQFF
TRBJ2-1	.	TRBV30	.	TGTGCCTGGATCCAAGGAGACAATGAGCAGTTCTTC	CAWIQGDNEQFF
TRBJ2-7	TRBD2	TRBV9	.	TGTGCCAGCAGCCCGAGCTTCGCGGGAGGGGTCGAGCAGTACTTC	CASSPSFAGGVEQYF
TRBJ2-2	.	TRBV7-7	.	TGTGCCCTCAGAAGCGGAGCCACCGGGGAGCTGTTTTTT	CALRSGATGELFF
TRBJ2-5	.	TRBV29-1	.	TGCAGCGTTACAACAGGGCCCCAAGAGACCCAGTACTTC	CSVTTGPQETQYF
TRBJ2-3	TRBD2	TRBV19	.	TGTGCCAGTAGTATCCCCTCAGCGGGAGCAGATACGCAGTATTTT	CASSIPSAGADTQYF
TRBJ2-3	.	TRBV7-8	.	TGTGCCAGCAGCTTATCAGGGGATCGAGATACGCAGTATTTT	CASSLSGDRDTQYF
TRBJ1-6	.	TRBV6-5	few	TGTGCCAGCAGTGAAGAACCGAGCAATTCACCCCTCCACTTT	CASSEEPSNSPLHF
TRBJ1-5	.	TRBV6-1	few	TGTGCCAGCAGTGAAGAGGAAGGGCAGCCCCAGCATTTT	CASSEEEGQPQHF